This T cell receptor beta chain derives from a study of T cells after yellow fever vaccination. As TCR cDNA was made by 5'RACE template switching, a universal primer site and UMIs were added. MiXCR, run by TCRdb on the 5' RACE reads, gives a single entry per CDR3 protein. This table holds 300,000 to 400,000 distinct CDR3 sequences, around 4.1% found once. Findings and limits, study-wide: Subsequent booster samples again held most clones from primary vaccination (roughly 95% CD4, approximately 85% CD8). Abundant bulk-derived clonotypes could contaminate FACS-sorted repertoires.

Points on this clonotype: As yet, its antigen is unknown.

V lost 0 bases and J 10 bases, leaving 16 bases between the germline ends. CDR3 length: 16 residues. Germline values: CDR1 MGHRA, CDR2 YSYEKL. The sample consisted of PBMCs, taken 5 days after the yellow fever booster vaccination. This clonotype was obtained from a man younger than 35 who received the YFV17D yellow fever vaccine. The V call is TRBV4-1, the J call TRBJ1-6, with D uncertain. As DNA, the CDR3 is TGCGCCAGCAGCCAAGAAGGAAGAGGGTTAGGCTCACCCCTCCACTTT. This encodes CASSQEGRGLGSPLHF.